This entry lists 31 T cell receptor beta chains sequenced from one sample in a study of neoadjuvant nivolumab and ipilimumab in lung cancer. Data came from immunoSEQ multiplex PCR; TCRdb stores just in-frame clones and leaves some out. The table includes approximately 15,000 clones, 65% to 75% detected once. The sequencing here drew on peripheral blood, taken after neoadjuvant nivolumab, alone or with ipilimumab, at or shortly before surgery. These receptors originate from an adult with non-small cell lung cancer.

This chain uses TRBV5-1 with TRBJ2-3, with TRBD2 matching 12 bases. This CDR3 is 17 amino acids long. Trimming took 0 bases from V and 1 from J; bases not matched to a gene: 3. The V gene's germline CDR1 is SGHRS and CDR2 YFSETQ. The CDR3 nucleotides read TGCGCCAGCAGCTTGGTGGCTAGCGGGAGGGGCACAGATACGCAGTATTTT. Translating gives CASSLVASGRGTDTQYF.

The chain carries TRBV5-1 and TRBJ2-2, with unresolved D. The germline V and J ends were trimmed by 2 bases and 0 bases, with 5 bases remaining between them. The CDR3 length is 14 residues. Germline V gene data show CDR1 as SGHRS and CDR2 as YFSETQ. The CDR3 loop is CASSFDPNTGELFF. CDR3 nucleotide sequence: TGCGCCAGCAGCTTCGATCCGAACACCGGGGAGCTGTTTTTT. Variable domain in full (rest from reference TRBV5-1 and TRBJ2-2): KAGVTQTPRYLIKTRGQQVTLSCSPISGHRSVSWYQQTPGQGLQFLFEYFSETQRNKGNFPGRFSGRQFSNSRSEMNVSTLELGDSALYLCASSFDPNTGELFFGEGSRLTVL.

This clone turned up a few times. The chain employs TRBV29-1 and TRBJ2-7; 10 bases are shared with TRBD2. The V gene's germline CDR1 is SQVTM and CDR2 ANQGSEA. The CDR3 loop spans 14 amino acids. Trimming removed 5 bases from V and 0 bases from J; junction bases left unmatched: 4. CDR3 nucleotides: TGCAGCGTTACTAGCGGGATGAGCTCCTACGAGCAGTACTTC. It codes for CSVTSGMSSYEQYF.

The CDR3 loop reads CASSPPTGRETQYF. CDR3 coding DNA: TGTGCCAGCTCACCACCGACAGGGCGGGAGACCCAGTACTTC. This chain uses TRBV18 with TRBJ2-5; TRBD1 agrees at 7 bases. This CDR3 is built from 14 residues. Germline V gene data show CDR1 as KGHSH and CDR2 as LQKENI. J gave up 5 bases and V 0 bases, and 3 bases lay outside the gene matches.

This chain joins TRBV2 and TRBJ1-4, with D possibly matching TRBD1 (6 bases). From germline, CDR1 is SNHLY and CDR2 FYNNEI. The CDR3 is 12 amino acids. V was clipped by 7 bases and J by 9 bases, with 12 bases between them. The CDR3 nucleotides read TGTGCCAGCATAACTACAGGGCAAAAACTGTTTTTT. Protein sequence: CASITTGQKLFF.

The chain has TRBV5-5 and TRBJ2-1, with 7 positions matching TRBD2. The V segment lost 0 bases and the J segment 5 bases; nucleotides outside the gene matches: 5. The V gene's germline CDR1 is SGHKS and CDR2 YYEKEE (reference sequence). The CDR3 covers 15 residues. The CDR3 nucleotides are TGTGCCAGCAGCTTGGCGACTAGCCCCGACAATGAGCAGTTCTTC. Translated, it gives CASSLATSPDNEQFF.

This rearrangement joins TRBV2 to TRBJ2-3; 11 bases fit TRBD2. V lost 7 bases and J lost 4; bases outside the gene matches: 4. The CDR3 covers 14 residues. Germline V gives CDR1 SNHLY, CDR2 FYNNEI. The CDR3 sequence: CASKLAGEADTQYF. The CDR3, as DNA: TGTGCCAGCAAACTAGCGGGAGAGGCAGATACGCAGTATTTT.

The chain combines TRBV5-5 with TRBJ2-4; D gene unclear. The CDR3 totals 17 residues. Trimming shortened V by 0 bases and J by 0 bases, and 13 bases separated the two germline ends. Germline V gene sequence: CDR1 SGHKS, CDR2 YYEKEE (reference sequence). The CDR3 DNA sequence: TGTGCCAGCAGCTTGGCCTCGGGCACCTTAGCCAAAAACATTCAGTACTTC. Encoded protein: CASSLASGTLAKNIQYF.

This clone was picked up a small number of times. This sequence joins TRBV7-9 and TRBJ1-2; D remains ambiguous. Trimming cost V 1 base and J 2 bases, with 5 bases left between them. The CDR3 length is 13 residues. The germline V gene has CDR1 SEHNR and CDR2 FQNEAQ (reference sequence). The CDR3 DNA reads TGTGCCAGCAGCTTAGACGGCAACTATGGCTACACCTTC. This gives the protein CASSLDGNYGYTF.

This chain connects TRBV18 to TRBJ1-2; no clear D. In germline, CDR1 is KGHSH, CDR2 LQKENI. V dropped 3 bases and J dropped 8 bases, with 13 bases sitting between them. This CDR3 is 13 amino acids long. The CDR3 region has the DNA TGTGCCAGCTCACCGACGGGCAGACGCGGCTACACCTTC. Translating gives CASSPTGRRGYTF.

This chain connects TRBV5-1 to TRBJ2-2; 7 positions agree with TRBD1. This CDR3 has 15 residues. The ends lost 3 bases at V and 0 bases at J; junction bases unmatched: 2. Germline CDR1 SGHRS, CDR2 YFSETQ. The CDR3 sequence: CASSSGTANTGELFF. In DNA form, the CDR3 reads TGCGCCAGCAGCTCCGGGACAGCGAACACCGGGGAGCTGTTTTTT.

The chain has TRBV30 and TRBJ2-7; D may be TRBD2 (5 bases). CDR3 length: 13 residues. Trimming stripped 8 bases from V and 0 bases from J, with 14 bases between. CDR1 and CDR2 from the germline V gene are GTSNPN and SVGIG (reference sequence). The CDR3 coding sequence is TGTGCCCAGACGGACGGGGTCTCCTACGAGCAGTACTTC. Protein product: CAQTDGVSYEQYF.

This clone was recorded only once. The gene calls are TRBV7-9 and TRBJ1-5; D ambiguous. Germline assignment: CDR1 SEHNR and CDR2 FQNEAQ (reference sequence). The CDR3 is 14 amino acids. V lost 1 base to trimming and J lost 10 bases, with 14 bases between them. The DNA for the CDR3 is TGTGCCAGCAGCTTAGGGAGTGACGGTACTCCCCAGCATTTT. Encoded protein: CASSLGSDGTPQHF. Together with reference TRBV7-9 and TRBJ1-5, the CDR3 gives the full variable domain: DTGVSQNPRHKITKRGQNVTFRCDPISEHNRLYWYRQTLGQGPEFLTYFQNEAQLEKSRLLSDRFSAERPKGSFSTLEIQRTEQGDSAMYLCASSLGSDGTPQHFGDGTRLSIL.

The chain uses TRBV6-6 and TRBJ1-2; D is unresolved. The CDR3 covers 12 residues. V was clipped by 6 bases and J by 8 bases, with 13 bases between them. CDR1 is MNHNY and CDR2 is SVGAGI in the germline V gene (reference sequence). In DNA, the CDR3 is TGTGCCAGCAGCCCCCAACCCGGGGGCTACACCTTC. This encodes CASSPQPGGYTF.

The chain recombines TRBV5-1 with TRBJ2-7; 10 bases match TRBD2. Trimming took 6 bases from V and 3 from J; bases not matched to a gene: 12. There are 16 residues in the CDR3. CDR1 and CDR2 from the germline V gene are SGHRS and YFSETQ. CDR3 DNA: TGCGCCAGCACCGAGCAAGGACTAGCGGCAAACTACGAGCAGTACTTC. Amino acid sequence: CASTEQGLAANYEQYF.

This chain links TRBV5-4 with TRBJ1-3; D perhaps matches TRBD1 (5 bases). V lost 0 bases, J lost 6 bases, and 13 bases lay in between. The CDR3 has 15 amino acids. Germline V lookup: CDR1 SGHNT, CDR2 YYREEE (reference sequence). The CDR3 DNA reads TGTGCCAGCAGCTTGGGCCCGGTGGGGACAAACACCATATATTTT. It is translated as CASSLGPVGTNTIYF.

The chain carries TRBV30 and TRBJ2-7; 7 bases are a match to TRBD1. V trimming: 2 bases; J trimming: 4 bases; junction bases outside the gene matches: 8. The CDR3 covers 14 residues. CDR1 is GTSNPN, CDR2 SVGIG, per germline (reference sequence). The CDR3 bases are TGTGCCTGGAGTTCGGGGACAGCAGAATACGAGCAGTACTTC. Translated: CAWSSGTAEYEQYF. The full variable domain, with the rest looked up from reference TRBV30 and TRBJ2-7, is SQTIHQWPATLVQPVGSPLSLECTVEGTSNPNLYWYRQAAGRGLQLLFYSVGIGQISSEVPQNLSASRPQDRQFILSSKKLLLSDSGFYLCAWSSGTAEYEQYFGPGTRLTVT.

V gene TRBV5-1 combines with J gene TRBJ2-7; no clear D gene. This CDR3 contains 13 residues. The V end was cut by 4 bases, the J end by 1 base, with 9 bases between. Germline lookup yields CDR1 SGHRS and CDR2 YFSETQ. The CDR3 nucleotides are TGCGCCAGCAGCACAGAGAGATCCTACGAGCAGTACTTC. This translates into CASSTERSYEQYF. The variable domain in full, with the rest retrieved from reference TRBV5-1 and TRBJ2-7, is KAGVTQTPRYLIKTRGQQVTLSCSPISGHRSVSWYQQTPGQGLQFLFEYFSETQRNKGNFPGRFSGRQFSNSRSEMNVSTLELGDSALYLCASSTERSYEQYFGPGTRLTVT.

The CDR3 here is CASSLEGSGANVLTF. Here the CDR3 DNA reads TGCGCCAGCAGCTTGGAGGGGAGTGGGGCCAACGTCCTGACTTTC. The V gene is TRBV5-1, the J gene TRBJ2-6; D assignment may be TRBD1 or TRBD2 (5 bases each). The CDR3 is 15 amino acids. Germline CDR1 and CDR2: SGHRS and YFSETQ. The ends were cut back, 0 bases at V and 3 bases at J, with 7 bases in the middle.

V is TRBV30 and J is TRBJ1-4, with D uncertain. V was shortened by 4 bases and J by 1 base, with 13 bases between the two germline ends. This CDR3 has 15 amino acids. The germline gives CDR1 GTSNPN, CDR2 SVGIG (reference sequence). In DNA form, the CDR3 reads TGTGCCTGGACCCCCCTGGGAGTAACTAATGAAAAACTGTTTTTT. It yields the protein CAWTPLGVTNEKLFF.

This clone was counted once. The rearrangement uses TRBV7-6 and TRBJ2-1, with a weak D call TRBD2 (6 bases). V lost 3 bases to trimming and J lost 8 bases, with 17 bases between them. This CDR3 contains 15 residues. Looked up from germline, CDR1 is SGHVS and CDR2 is FNYEAQ. The CDR3: CASSFRDSTADEQFF. The DNA for the CDR3 is TGTGCCAGCAGCTTCCGGGACTCGACTGCCGATGAGCAGTTCTTC.

The table lists this clone with many counts. The CDR3 loop reads CASSSQLGTAGNEQFF. The CDR3 coding sequence is TGTGCCAGCAGCTCCCAACTCGGGACAGCCGGGAATGAGCAGTTCTTC. The gene calls are TRBV11-2 and TRBJ2-1; 7 nucleotides align to TRBD1. This CDR3 region has 16 residues. V shed 4 bases and J 7 bases; nucleotides not matched to a gene: 13. Germline loops: CDR1 SGHAT, CDR2 FQNNGV.

J is TRBJ2-5 and V is TRBV28; maybe TRBD1 (5 bases). This CDR3 contains 12 residues. The V gene's germline CDR1 is MDHEN and CDR2 SYDVKM. The ends were cut back, 5 bases at V and 5 bases at J, with 9 bases in the middle. CDR3 nucleotide sequence: TGTGCCAGCAGTAGGGGTACGGAGACCCAGTACTTC. This codes for CASSRGTETQYF.

This clone is a singleton in its sample. This chain uses TRBV7-2 with TRBJ2-7; D unclear. Germline V lookup: CDR1 SGHTA, CDR2 FQGNSA. V was cut by 5 bases and J by 3 bases, with 8 bases left in between. The CDR3 is made up of 12 amino acids. CDR3 in DNA: TGTGCCAGCAGCCCCTCGCTCTACGAGCAGTACTTC. Its protein is CASSPSLYEQYF.

V and J are TRBV5-1 and TRBJ1-5; D may be TRBD1 (5 bases). Trimming left V 4 bases short and J 9 bases short, with 17 bases between. Germline-derived CDR1 and CDR2 are SGHRS and YFSETQ. The CDR3 runs 14 residues. The CDR3 is CASSHARVKRPQHF. The CDR3 DNA follows: TGCGCCAGCAGCCACGCCAGGGTCAAGCGGCCCCAGCATTTT. Full variable domain (outside the CDR3, taken from reference TRBV5-1 and TRBJ1-5): KAGVTQTPRYLIKTRGQQVTLSCSPISGHRSVSWYQQTPGQGLQFLFEYFSETQRNKGNFPGRFSGRQFSNSRSEMNVSTLELGDSALYLCASSHARVKRPQHFGDGTRLSIL.

This clone appeared a single time. The chain uses TRBV5-5 and TRBJ2-7, with a weak D call TRBD1 (6 bases). The germline V gene encodes CDR1 SGHKS and CDR2 YYEKEE (reference sequence). V was pared by 3 bases and J by 4 bases, with 14 bases between. The CDR3 is made up of 14 amino acids. CDR3 sequence: CASSSVDRRYEQYF. In DNA form, the CDR3 reads TGTGCCAGCAGCTCGGTCGACAGGCGATACGAGCAGTACTTC.

This clone turned up a few times. V gene TRBV6-5 combines with J gene TRBJ1-4; D is perhaps TRBD1 (6 bases). Germline lookup yields CDR1 MNHEY and CDR2 SVGAGI. V lost 5 bases and J 11 bases, leaving 12 bases between the germline ends. The CDR3 length is 12 residues. The CDR3 DNA reads TGTGCCAGCAGTGAGGGGGGGGAGAAACTGTTTTTT. Amino acid sequence: CASSEGGEKLFF.

The chain uses TRBV4-2 and TRBJ2-5; D remains unclear. This CDR3 is 14 amino acids long. V shed 1 base and J shed 1 base, with 7 bases lying between them. Germline assignment: CDR1 LGHNA and CDR2 YNFKEQ. CDR3: CASSQGASQETQYF. DNA for the CDR3: TGTGCCAGCAGCCAAGGGGCCTCCCAAGAGACCCAGTACTTC.

This clone was seen more than once but under ten times. The genes are TRBV11-2 and TRBJ2-1; D call uncertain. The V end lost 4 bases, the J end lost 6 bases, and 13 bases lay between the germline ends. The CDR3 totals 14 residues. Germline V lookup: CDR1 SGHAT, CDR2 FQNNGV. CDR3 region: CASSYWSLGNEQFF. CDR3 coding DNA: TGTGCCAGCAGCTACTGGTCCCTAGGCAATGAGCAGTTCTTC.

The V call is TRBV7-3, the J call TRBJ1-2; 7 nucleotides agree with TRBD1. The CDR3 is 13 residues long. Per the germline V gene, CDR1 is SGHTA and CDR2 is FQGTGA. The V gene end was trimmed by 3 bases and the J gene end by 7 bases; junction bases not matched to a gene: 5. The CDR3 DNA reads as TGTGCCAGCAGCTTCCGGGACAGTGGTGGCTACACCTTC. Translated: CASSFRDSGGYTF. Looking up the rest from reference TRBV7-3 and TRBJ1-2 gives the full variable domain: GAGVSQTPSNKVTEKGKYVELRCDPISGHTALYWYRQSLGQGPEFLIYFQGTGAADDSGLPNDRFFAVRPEGSVSTLKIQRTERGDSAVYLCASSFRDSGGYTFGSGTRLTVV.

The rearrangement joins TRBV6-5 to TRBJ1-2, with D maybe TRBD1 (5 bases). The V gene's germline CDR1 is MNHEY and CDR2 SVGAGI. This CDR3 comprises 12 residues. V gave up 5 bases and J gave up 6 bases, with 10 bases separating them. CDR3 in amino acids: CASSRTSDGYTF. Here the CDR3 DNA reads TGTGCCAGCAGTCGGACATCCGATGGCTACACCTTC.